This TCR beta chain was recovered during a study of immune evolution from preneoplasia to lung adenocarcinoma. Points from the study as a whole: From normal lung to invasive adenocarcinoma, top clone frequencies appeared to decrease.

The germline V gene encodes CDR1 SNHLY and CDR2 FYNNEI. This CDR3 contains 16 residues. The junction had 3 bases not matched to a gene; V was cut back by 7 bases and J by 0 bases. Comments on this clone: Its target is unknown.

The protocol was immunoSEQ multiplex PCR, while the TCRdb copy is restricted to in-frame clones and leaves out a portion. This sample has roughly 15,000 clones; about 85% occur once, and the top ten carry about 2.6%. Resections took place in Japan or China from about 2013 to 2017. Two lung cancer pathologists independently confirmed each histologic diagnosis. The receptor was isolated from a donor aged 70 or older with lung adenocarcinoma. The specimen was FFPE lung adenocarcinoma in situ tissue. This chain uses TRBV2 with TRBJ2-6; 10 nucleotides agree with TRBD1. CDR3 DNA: TGTGCCAGCAAGGGACAGGGGATCTCTGGGGCCAACGTCCTGACTTTC. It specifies CASKGQGISGANVLTF.